The present TCR beta chain was sequenced within a study of neurological immune-mediated disorders. The cDNA came from 5'RACE, which used 10-nucleotide random UMIs. TCRdb used MiXCR to reprocess the 5' RACE reads, holding one entry per CDR3 protein. The data show 50,000 or so distinct CDR3 sequences, 3% to 4% seen once. Germline trimming cut 4 bases from V and 4 bases from J; bases unmatched to any gene: 3. This CDR3 contains 13 residues. CDR1 is SGHRS and CDR2 is YFSETQ in the germline V gene. This clonotype appeared many times. The chain uses TRBV5-1 and TRBJ2-7, with 9 positions matching TRBD2. Sequenced material: PBMCs. This receptor was obtained from a man aged 35 to 55 with multiple sclerosis. The CDR3 loop is CASSLRGGYEQYF. CDR3 bases: TGCGCCAGCAGCCTGCGGGGGGGGTACGAGCAGTACTTC.